A selection of T cell receptor beta chains follows, all from one sample in a study of human T cells and chemical hapten exposure. MiXCR, run by TCRdb on the RACE reads, gives a single entry per CDR3 protein. This sample yields roughly 380,000 distinct CDR3 sequences, of which about 4.4% are seen a single time; about 2.2% belongs to the top ten. The sequencing used whole blood, collected in connection with sensitization to the hapten diphenylcyclopropenone (DPC). These receptors came from a woman aged 50 to 60 with alopecia areata. Some clones in this sample may be carry-over from other donors' samples. Both conserved end residues are part of each CDR3.

v_call	j_call	cdr3_aa
TRBV28	TRBJ2-5	CASTISGSETQYF
TRBV7-9	TRBJ2-1	CASSPGTSAGNEQFF
TRBV29-1	TRBJ2-1	CSVKPGGFSYNEQFF
TRBV7-2	TRBJ1-2	CASSLVSREGYTF
TRBV29-1	TRBJ2-7	CSVGQANSYEQYF
TRBV25-1	TRBJ2-1	CASSGAGGGFNEQFF
TRBV27	TRBJ2-6	CASKRDSGANVLTF
TRBV7-9	TRBJ1-2	CASSLVGQYHGYTF
TRBV29-1	TRBJ2-3	CSSTSAGITDTQYF
TRBV21-1	TRBJ2-4	CASSKAGRGKNIQYF
TRBV5-1	TRBJ2-1	CASSYSLAEQFF
TRBV3-1	TRBJ1-1	CASSRSGTGSVNTEAFF
TRBV6-1	TRBJ1-6	CASRAPQQSPLHF
TRBV12-3/TRBV12-4	TRBJ2-3	CASSLSGLALGDTQYF
TRBV15	TRBJ2-1	CATSREELANEQFF
TRBV28	TRBJ1-1	CASSGVPKGMNTEAFF
TRBV20-1	TRBJ1-1	CSVPGGRGTEAFF
TRBV28	TRBJ1-2	CASSLSVTGGGYTF
TRBV4-2	TRBJ1-5	CASSQEQINQPQHF
TRBV6-5	TRBJ2-7	CASSSSGVGSYEQYF
TRBV28	TRBJ2-7	CASSLTKYEQYF
TRBV12-3/TRBV12-4	TRBJ1-5	CASSSRPPDQPQHF
TRBV20-1	TRBJ2-1	CSARIGDAYNEQFF
TRBV7-9	TRBJ1-4	CASSLAFLEKLFF
TRBV5-1	TRBJ1-2	CASSGERNYGYTF
TRBV28	TRBJ2-7	CASSMTGTSGEQYF
TRBV6-5	TRBJ1-1	CASGLPEVGRTEAFF
TRBV6-1	TRBJ2-3	CASSKGQTLSTDTQYF
TRBV7-2	TRBJ1-5	CASSTRRGTNQPQHF
TRBV3-1	TRBJ2-3	CASSQDGLVHTQYF
TRBV28	TRBJ1-2	CASSFKAGGSGYTF
TRBV12-5	TRBJ1-2	CASDGASNYGYTF